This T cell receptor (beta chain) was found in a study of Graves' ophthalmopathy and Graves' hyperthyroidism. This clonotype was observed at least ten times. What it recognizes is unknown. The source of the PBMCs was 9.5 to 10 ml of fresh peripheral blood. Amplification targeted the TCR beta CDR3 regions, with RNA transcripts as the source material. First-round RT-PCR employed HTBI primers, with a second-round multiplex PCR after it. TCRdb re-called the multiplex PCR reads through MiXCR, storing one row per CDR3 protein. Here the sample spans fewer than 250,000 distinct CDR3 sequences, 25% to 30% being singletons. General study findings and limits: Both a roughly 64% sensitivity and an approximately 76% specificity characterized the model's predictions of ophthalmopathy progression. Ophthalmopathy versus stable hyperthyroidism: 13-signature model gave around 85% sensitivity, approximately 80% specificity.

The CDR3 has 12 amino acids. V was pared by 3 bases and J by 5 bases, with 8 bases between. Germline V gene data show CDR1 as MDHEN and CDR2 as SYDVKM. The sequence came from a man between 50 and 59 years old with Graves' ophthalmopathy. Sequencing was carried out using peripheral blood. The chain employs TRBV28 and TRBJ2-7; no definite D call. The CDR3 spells CASSFGSDEQYF. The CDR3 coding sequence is TGTGCCAGCAGTTTCGGTTCGGACGAGCAGTACTTC.